A single sample gave rise to the 11 T cell receptor beta chains below, sequenced in a study of cytomegalovirus exposure and HLA in healthy donors. In the PCR, 60 Vbeta and 13 Jbeta primers were used. Produced via immunoSEQ multiplex PCR; TCRdb's table is partial and in-frame only. This sample has about 78,000 clones, with 75% to 90% found just once. Sequenced material: PBMCs. The receptors come from a man aged 50-59 years in good health and CMV-seropositive.

The chain is built from TRBV29-1 and TRBJ1-2, with D possibly being TRBD1 (5 bases). V was trimmed by 5 bases and J by 5 bases, leaving 21 bases between them. This CDR3 has 15 residues. CDR1 is SQVTM, CDR2 ANQGSEA, per germline. Here the CDR3 DNA reads TGCAGCGTTTTACCGTTTAGGGCAGGGAATTATGGCTACACCTTC. It is translated as CSVLPFRAGNYGYTF.

The CDR3 is CASSLSLGQDYEQYF. CDR3 coding DNA: TGTGCCAGCAGTTTATCGTTGGGACAGGACTACGAGCAGTACTTC. J is TRBJ2-7 and V is TRBV27; 8 bases are shared with TRBD1. Germline CDR1 is MNHEY and CDR2 is SMNVEV (reference sequence). The V segment lost 0 bases and the J segment 3 bases; nucleotides outside the gene matches: 4. This CDR3 has 15 amino acids.

This clone was observed a handful of times. The chain employs TRBV6-1 and TRBJ1-5; no firm D call. Deletions cut 6 bases from V and 3 bases from J, with 9 bases between. Germline V gives CDR1 MNHNS, CDR2 SASEGT. CDR3 length: 13 amino acids. The CDR3 nucleotides are TGTGCCAGCAGAGCGGGGATCAATCAGCCCCAGCATTTT. It codes for CASRAGINQPQHF.

This clone was seen once. The rearrangement uses TRBV9 and TRBJ2-1; D is possibly TRBD2 (6 bases). Per germline, CDR1 SGDLS and CDR2 YYNGEE. This CDR3 contains 19 residues. The V gene lost 3 bases and the J gene lost 3 bases, with 25 bases spanning the gap. CDR3 nucleotides: TGTGCCAGCAGCGATTCCTTAAAATTGGATCCGGGACTCTACAATGAGCAGTTCTTC. As protein: CASSDSLKLDPGLYNEQFF.

The V gene is TRBV9, the J gene TRBJ2-3; 7 bases are a match to TRBD2. V was clipped by 1 base and J by 5 bases; unmatched bases: 4. CDR3 length equals 14 residues. Germline V gene data show CDR1 as SGDLS and CDR2 as YYNGEE. The CDR3 region is CASSVTPGGDTQYF. The CDR3 DNA follows: TGTGCCAGCAGCGTAACCCCGGGAGGAGATACGCAGTATTTT.

The chain couples TRBV14 to TRBJ2-1, with D possibly being TRBD2 (5 bases). The CDR3 has 15 residues. V shed 0 bases and J shed 1 base, with 7 bases lying between them. Germline V gives CDR1 SGHDN, CDR2 FVKESK. CDR3 DNA sequence: TGTGCCAGCAGCCAAGAAGCGGTGTCCTACAATGAGCAGTTCTTC. Translating it yields CASSQEAVSYNEQFF. The full variable domain, rest sourced from reference TRBV14 and TRBJ2-1, is EAGVTQFPSHSVIEKGQTVTLRCDPISGHDNLYWYRRVMGKEIKFLLHFVKESKQDESGMPNNRFLAERTGGTYSTLKVQPAELEDSGVYFCASSQEAVSYNEQFFGPGTRLTVL.

This clone was recorded only once. The V and J genes are TRBV5-4 and TRBJ1-2, with TRBD1 as a possible D gene (5 bases). V lost 0 bases and J lost 6, with 6 bases in between. CDR1 SGHNT and CDR2 YYREEE come from the germline V gene (reference sequence). The CDR3 is 12 amino acids. In nucleotides, the CDR3 is TGTGCCAGCAGCTTGGAACAGGATGGCTACACCTTC. Amino acid sequence: CASSLEQDGYTF.

This chain uses TRBV19 with TRBJ1-5; D unclear. Germline V gene sequence: CDR1 LNHDA, CDR2 SQIVND (reference sequence). The V gene lost 5 bases and the J gene lost 7 bases, with 15 bases spanning the gap. The CDR3 covers 14 residues. CDR3 protein: CASSPRPGGQPQHF. CDR3 in DNA: TGTGCCAGTAGTCCTCGGCCCGGAGGACAGCCCCAGCATTTT.

A remark on this clone: The junction differs from germline at one of its ends, possibly a read error. The V and J genes are TRBV19 and TRBJ2-6; tentative D call: TRBD1 (5 bases). The germline gives CDR1 LNHDA, CDR2 SQIVND (reference sequence). CDR3 length equals 13 residues. The CDR3 nucleotides read TGTGCCACCCAATTTGCTGGGGCCAACGGCCTGACTTTC. Translating gives CATQFAGANGLTF.

The genes are TRBV6-1 and TRBJ2-3; TRBD2 agrees at 8 bases. J was trimmed by 4 bases and V by 5 bases; bases with no gene match: 5. Germline lookup yields CDR1 MNHNS and CDR2 SASEGT. CDR3 size: 14 residues. The CDR3 nucleotides read TGTGCCAGCAGTCCGGGACTAGTTCCAGATACGCAGTATTTT. This codes for CASSPGLVPDTQYF.

This clone was counted only a few times. The V and J genes are TRBV12-5 and TRBJ2-7, with D possibly TRBD1 on 5 matching bases. Trimming took 7 bases from V and 4 from J, leaving 11 bases between them. The CDR3 sequence is 12 residues long. Germline CDR1 reads LGHNT; CDR2 reads FRNRAP. The CDR3 sequence is CASEDTKYEQYF. The DNA of the CDR3 is TGTGCTAGTGAGGACACTAAGTACGAGCAGTACTTC.